Shown below are 30 T cell receptor beta chains from a single sample sequenced in a study of blood T cell repertoires in COVID-19. Method: immunoSEQ multiplex PCR; TCRdb's copy keeps in-frame clones and lacks some. The sample gives 60,000 to 80,000 clones, about nine tenths of which show up once; approximately 4.7% is in the top ten. Sequenced input: peripheral blood. These receptors were collected from a human donor in a cohort sampled during active COVID-19.

The CDR3 is CASSLGGQGKTGELFF. The CDR3 DNA is TGCGCCAGCAGCTTGGGGGGACAGGGAAAGACCGGGGAGCTGTTTTTT. The gene calls are TRBV5-1 and TRBJ2-2; 9 bases agree with TRBD1. The CDR3 extends over 16 amino acids. Germline CDR1 is SGHRS and CDR2 is YFSETQ. V lost 0 bases to trimming and J lost 5 bases; unmatched junction nucleotides: 5.

The chain employs TRBV18 and TRBJ2-1; D remains unclear. V was trimmed by 6 bases and J by 9 bases, leaving 12 bases between them. CDR3 length: 12 amino acids. Germline V lookup: CDR1 KGHSH, CDR2 LQKENI. The CDR3 sequence is CASSPLGTEQFF. The CDR3 bases are TGTGCCAGCTCGCCTCTAGGTACTGAGCAGTTCTTC.

The chain recombines TRBV7-2 with TRBJ2-1; 13 nucleotides align to TRBD2. Germline V CDR1 and CDR2: SGHTA, FQGNSA. With V trimmed by 6 bases and J by 16 bases, 9 bases remained unmatched. The CDR3 runs to 13 residues. The CDR3 bases are TGTGCCAGCAGACAAACTAGCGGGGGGGCGCAATTCTTC. It codes for CASRQTSGGAQFF.

The chain links TRBV7-2 to TRBJ2-7, with a possible D match to TRBD2 (5 bases). Trimming cost V 11 bases and J 6 bases, with 20 bases left between them. The CDR3 totals 13 residues. The germline CDR1 and CDR2 sequences are SGHTA and FQGNSA. CDR3 nucleotide sequence: TGTGCCTCTCAGAGGGCCTCGCGAGGCGAGCAGTACTTC. Protein sequence: CASQRASRGEQYF.

The chain uses TRBV6-2 or TRBV6-3 and TRBJ1-5; 9 bases align to TRBD1. The V gene's germline CDR1 is MNHEY and CDR2 SVGEGT. The CDR3 totals 16 residues. J gave up 6 bases and V 5 bases, and 11 bases lay outside the gene matches. The CDR3 coding sequence is TGTGCCAGCAGTACCCAGGGACAGGGAATAGTTCAGCCCCAGCATTTT. This encodes CASSTQGQGIVQPQHF.

The chain employs TRBV28 and TRBJ2-7; D gene unclear. V gave up 5 bases and J gave up 0 bases, with 8 bases separating them. Germline CDR1 reads MDHEN; CDR2 reads SYDVKM. There are 13 residues in the CDR3. CDR3 coding DNA: TGTGCCAGCAGTCACAGTAGCTCCTACGAGCAGTACTTC. This translates into CASSHSSSYEQYF.

The chain recombines TRBV9 with TRBJ2-3, with 10 nucleotides matching TRBD2. The J segment lost 4 bases and the V segment lost 4 bases, leaving 9 bases of the junction unmatched. The germline V gene has CDR1 SGDLS and CDR2 YYNGEE. This CDR3 comprises 16 residues. The DNA of the CDR3 is TGTGCCAGCAGCTTAGGGTCTAGCGGGGGCTCAGATACGCAGTATTTT. Residues: CASSLGSSGGSDTQYF.

The rearrangement joins TRBV19 to TRBJ1-2; TRBD1 agrees at 10 bases. V shed 5 bases, J shed 6 bases, and the junction held 12 bases outside the gene matches. Germline V lookup: CDR1 LNHDA, CDR2 SQIVND (reference sequence). This CDR3 has 16 residues. The CDR3 here is CASSPRDRGIIDGYTF. The CDR3 DNA reads as TGTGCCAGTAGTCCCCGGGACAGGGGAATAATCGATGGCTACACCTTC. The entire variable domain, with the rest obtained from reference TRBV19 and TRBJ1-2, is as follows: DGGITQSPKYLFRKEGQNVTLSCEQNLNHDAMYWYRQDPGQGLRLIYYSQIVNDFQKGDIAEGYSVSREKKESFPLTVTSAQKNPTAFYLCASSPRDRGIIDGYTFGSGTRLTVV.

The chain links TRBV15 to TRBJ2-7; possibly TRBD1 for D (5 bases). In germline, CDR1 is LNHNV, CDR2 YYDKDF (reference sequence). V dropped 0 bases and J dropped 3 bases, with 18 bases sitting between them. This CDR3 is 17 amino acids long. CDR3 sequence: CATSRDLQGVYFYEQYF. Written as DNA, the CDR3 is TGTGCCACCAGCAGAGATCTCCAGGGTGTCTACTTCTACGAGCAGTACTTC.

The chain has TRBV5-1 and TRBJ2-1, with 9 bases identical to TRBD2. The V and J ends lost 3 bases and 5 bases, in that order; junction bases with no gene match: 15. This CDR3 has 18 residues. The germline gives CDR1 SGHRS, CDR2 YFSETQ. The CDR3: CASSSRGSGAGGNNEQFF. In DNA, the CDR3 is TGCGCCAGCAGCTCCCGCGGGAGCGGTGCGGGAGGGAACAATGAGCAGTTCTTC.

The CDR3 here is CASSLRRNRLAGTYRPNEQFF. CDR3 in DNA: TGTGCCAGCAGTTTACGTAGGAACAGACTAGCGGGCACATACCGACCCAATGAGCAGTTCTTC. This chain connects TRBV28 to TRBJ2-1, with 10 nucleotides matching TRBD2. J gave up 6 bases and V 2 bases, and 22 bases lay outside the gene matches. The V gene's germline CDR1 is MDHEN and CDR2 SYDVKM. The CDR3 totals 21 residues. Complete variable domain (other parts from reference TRBV28 and TRBJ2-1): DVKVTQSSRYLVKRTGEKVFLECVQDMDHENMFWYRQDPGLGLRLIYFSYDVKMKEKGDIPEGYSVSREKKERFSLILESASTNQTSMYLCASSLRRNRLAGTYRPNEQFFGPGTRLTVL.

J is TRBJ1-2 and V is TRBV28; TRBD1 aligns across 7 bases. The CDR3 consists of 13 residues. Trimming cost V 5 bases and J 8 bases; bases outside gene matches: 8. Germline V gives CDR1 MDHEN, CDR2 SYDVKM. As DNA, the CDR3 is TGTGCCAGCAGTCCCCGACAGGGACGGGGCTACACCTTC. Translation gives CASSPRQGRGYTF.

A remark on this clone: One end of the junction varies from germline; a read error may be responsible. The J gene is TRBJ2-2, the V gene TRBV12-3 or TRBV12-4, with D tentatively TRBD2 (5 bases). The CDR3 covers 13 residues. The CDR3 region has the DNA TGTGCCAGCAGTGGACTCAACAGCGGGGAGCTGTTTTTT. It encodes CASSGLNSGELFF.

The rearrangement joins TRBV27 to TRBJ2-2; a possible D gene is TRBD1 (6 bases). The CDR3 is 16 amino acids. Trimming stripped 8 bases from V and 1 base from J, with 17 bases between. Per the germline V gene, CDR1 is MNHEY and CDR2 is SMNVEV (reference sequence). Written as DNA, the CDR3 is TGTGCCAGCTCCTGGGTGGGGGCGTTGAACACCGGGGAGCTGTTTTTT. Its protein product is CASSWVGALNTGELFF.

The chain uses TRBV6-4 and TRBJ2-6, with 8 bases identical to TRBD1. The CDR3 extends over 15 amino acids. The germline V gene encodes CDR1 MRHNA and CDR2 SNTAGT. V gave up 6 bases and J gave up 3 bases; unmatched junction bases: 4. CDR3 sequence (DNA): TGTGCCAGCAGCGCGGACAGGGTTGGGGCCAACGTCCTGACTTTC. As protein: CASSADRVGANVLTF.

The J gene is TRBJ2-2, the V gene TRBV21-1; the table's D call, TRBD1, was not checked against the DNA. TRBV21-1 is labeled a pseudogene. This CDR3 is built from 18 residues. This CDR3 reads CASSSSSDRGHMIGELFF. The DNA of the CDR3 is TGTGCCAGCAGCTCCTCCTCGGACAGGGGGCATATGATCGGGGAGCTGTTTTTT.

This chain links TRBV11-2 with TRBJ2-7; 9 nucleotides align to TRBD1. CDR1 is SGHAT, CDR2 FQNNGV, per germline. CDR3 length equals 15 residues. Trimming at V came to 0 bases and at J to 4 bases, leaving 4 bases not matched to a gene. CDR3 residues: CASSLDRQGGYEQYF. As DNA, the CDR3 is TGTGCCAGCAGCTTAGATAGACAGGGGGGGTACGAGCAGTACTTC. The full variable domain, completed using reference TRBV11-2 and TRBJ2-7, is EAGVAQSPRYKIIEKRQSVAFWCNPISGHATLYWYQQILGQGPKLLIQFQNNGVVDDSQLPKDRFSAERLKGVDSTLKIQPAKLEDSAVYLCASSLDRQGGYEQYFGPGTRLTVT.

The V gene is TRBV5-5, the J gene TRBJ2-2; TRBD1 matches at 8 bases. J was trimmed by 5 bases and V by 0 bases; bases with no gene match: 6. The CDR3 runs 16 residues. Germline V gene lookup returns CDR1 SGHKS and CDR2 YYEKEE (reference sequence). CDR3 DNA sequence: TGTGCCAGCAGCTTGGCTCCGGACAGGGTGACCGGGGAGCTGTTTTTT. This gives the protein CASSLAPDRVTGELFF.

The rearrangement joins TRBV27 to TRBJ2-5; TRBD2 agrees at 9 bases. V gave up 8 bases and J gave up 4 bases; unmatched junction bases: 5. Germline CDR1 MNHEY, CDR2 SMNVEV (reference sequence). CDR3 length equals 13 residues. The CDR3 protein is CASGSGRGETQYF. CDR3 sequence (DNA): TGTGCCAGCGGTAGCGGGAGAGGAGAGACCCAGTACTTC.

J is TRBJ2-1 and V is TRBV4-1; D is undetermined. This CDR3 contains 12 residues. Germline CDR1 MGHRA, CDR2 YSYEKL. Deletions cut 1 base from V and 8 bases from J, with 6 bases between. The CDR3 DNA sequence: TGCGCCAGCAGCCAAGCCGGTCATGAGCAGTTCTTC. Encoded protein: CASSQAGHEQFF.

The V gene is TRBV6-1, the J gene TRBJ2-3; no definite D call. Trimming shortened V by 2 bases and J by 2 bases, and 5 bases separated the two germline ends. Per germline, CDR1 MNHNS and CDR2 SASEGT. The CDR3 consists of 13 residues. The CDR3 reads CASSESITDTQYF. For the CDR3, the DNA is TGTGCCAGCAGTGAATCAATCACAGATACGCAGTATTTT.

The chain's CDR3 is CASSFQYGYEQYF. The CDR3, as DNA: TGTGCCAGCAGCTTTCAGTATGGCTACGAGCAGTACTTC. The gene calls are TRBV11-2 and TRBJ2-7; D is uncertain. Germline V gives CDR1 SGHAT, CDR2 FQNNGV. Trimming took off 3 bases at V and 3 bases at J, with 9 bases between the two ends. The CDR3 is made up of 13 amino acids.

The table lists this clone with a count of one. The chain has TRBV4-3 and TRBJ2-7, with TRBD1 matching 7 bases. After removal of 2 bases from V and 7 bases from J, the junction contained 8 bases not matched to a gene. Germline assignment: CDR1 LGHNA and CDR2 YSLEER. The length of the CDR3 is 14 residues. The CDR3 region is CASSQQTGAGEQYF. For the CDR3, the DNA is TGCGCCAGCAGCCAACAAACAGGGGCAGGGGAGCAGTACTTC.

The rearrangement links TRBV7-3 to TRBJ2-3, with D possibly being TRBD2 (7 bases). The CDR3 length is 15 residues. V was pared by 1 base and J by 5 bases, with 13 bases between. Germline values: CDR1 SGHTA, CDR2 FQGTGA. For the CDR3, the DNA is TGTGCCAGCAGCTTAAATTGGGGGGGCGTAGATACGCAGTATTTT. This translates into CASSLNWGGVDTQYF.

V gene TRBV18 combines with J gene TRBJ2-1; D not resolved. The germline V gene encodes CDR1 KGHSH and CDR2 LQKENI. The CDR3 sequence is 15 residues long. Between the trimmed V and J ends, which lost 1 base and 1 base, there was a span of 8 bases. This CDR3 is CASSPLGVSYNEQFF. The CDR3 DNA reads as TGTGCCAGCTCACCACTCGGAGTTTCCTACAATGAGCAGTTCTTC.

J is TRBJ1-1 and V is TRBV7-9; 9 nucleotides line up with TRBD1. The CDR3 totals 14 residues. CDR1 and CDR2 (germline): SEHNR, FQNEAQ (reference sequence). With V trimmed by 8 bases and J by 4 bases, 8 bases remained unmatched. This CDR3 is CASLTQGASTEAFF. The DNA of the CDR3 is TGTGCCAGCCTTACACAGGGGGCGTCCACTGAAGCTTTCTTT.

The V gene is TRBV2, the J gene TRBJ2-3; D is unclear. CDR3 size: 14 residues. CDR1 is SNHLY and CDR2 is FYNNEI in the germline V gene. V lost 1 base and J 0 bases, leaving 5 bases between the germline ends. In DNA form, the CDR3 reads TGTGCCAGCAGTGAAGACCGGAGCACAGATACGCAGTATTTT. It translates to CASSEDRSTDTQYF. Full variable domain (missing parts from reference TRBV2 and TRBJ2-3): EPEVTQTPSHQVTQMGQEVILRCVPISNHLYFYWYRQILGQKVEFLVSFYNNEISEKSEIFDDQFSVERPDGSNFTLKIRSTKLEDSAMYFCASSEDRSTDTQYFGPGTRLTVL.

This sequence joins TRBV5-1 and TRBJ2-3; 8 positions agree with TRBD2. The CDR3 has 14 amino acids. The germline CDR1 and CDR2 sequences are SGHRS and YFSETQ. The V segment lost 10 bases and the J segment 4 bases; nucleotides outside the gene matches: 11. The DNA of the CDR3 is TGCGCCTCGCGGACTAGCCCCCCTCCAGATACGCAGTATTTT. Translating gives CASRTSPPPDTQYF.

This sequence joins TRBV5-8 and TRBJ2-1; TRBD1 might be the D (5 bases). The CDR3 is 13 amino acids. CDR1 and CDR2 (germline): SGHTS, YDEGEE. V was pared by 5 bases and J by 4 bases, with 10 bases between. The CDR3 coding sequence is TGTGCCAGCAGATTAGGGGTTTACAATGAGCAGTTCTTC. Protein: CASRLGVYNEQFF.

This CDR3 reads CASSLGQGNYGYTF. The CDR3 DNA reads TGCGCCAGCAGCCTGGGACAGGGGAACTATGGCTACACCTTC. The gene calls are TRBV5-1 and TRBJ1-2; 10 bases map to TRBD1. Germline-derived CDR1 and CDR2 are SGHRS and YFSETQ. CDR3 length equals 14 residues. The V and J ends lost 4 bases and 2 bases, in that order; junction bases with no gene match: 2.